One sample yielded the 17 T cell receptor beta chains listed below, sequenced in a study of preoperative IRX-2 immunotherapy in early breast cancer. Treatment described: preoperative locoregional IRX-2 cytokine immunotherapy. Only in-frame clones appear in the TCRdb table, and some are missing; sequencing was by immunoSEQ multiplex PCR. This sample carries about 98,000 clones, approximately 90% of them seen once, and the ten largest clones take 2% to 2.5%. The material was tumor tissue, obtained after IRX-2 immunotherapy. Receptors were obtained from a human donor with breast cancer.

Comments on this clone: The same CDR3 is also encoded by other DNA sequences in this sample. The genes are TRBV29-1 and TRBJ1-2; D might be TRBD1 (6 bases). This CDR3 contains 12 residues. The V gene lost 4 bases and the J gene lost 2 bases, with 8 bases spanning the gap. Germline V CDR1 and CDR2: SQVTM, ANQGSEA. As DNA, the CDR3 is TGCAGCGTTGTTCAGGGGAACTATGGCTACACCTTC. Its protein product is CSVVQGNYGYTF.

The chain is built from TRBV7-7 and TRBJ2-1; D possibly corresponds to TRBD2 (5 bases). CDR1 and CDR2 from the germline V gene are SSHAT and FNYEAQ (reference sequence). The ends were cut back, 1 base at V and 0 bases at J, with 10 bases in the middle. CDR3 size: 16 residues. The CDR3 DNA is TGTGCCAGCAGCTTAGGCGGGTCTAGCTCCTACAATGAGCAGTTCTTC. Encoded protein: CASSLGGSSSYNEQFF. The full variable domain, in which reference TRBV7-7 and TRBJ2-1 provide the parts outside the CDR3, is GAGVSQSPRYKVTKRGQDVTLRCDPISSHATLYWYQQALGQGPEFLTYFNYEAQPDKSGLPSDRFSAERPEGSISTLTIQRTEQRDSAMYRCASSLGGSSSYNEQFFGPGTRLTVL.

The chain combines TRBV12-5 with TRBJ2-1, with D uncertain. This CDR3 has 14 amino acids. V lost 4 bases to trimming and J lost 4 bases, with 11 bases between them. The germline CDR1 and CDR2 sequences are LGHNT and FRNRAP. CDR3 sequence reads: CASGSDTEYNEQFF. For the CDR3, the DNA is TGTGCTAGTGGTTCAGACACAGAGTACAATGAGCAGTTCTTC.

The chain carries TRBV28 and TRBJ2-4, with 15 positions matching TRBD2. V lost 4 bases and J lost 10; bases outside the gene matches: 11. CDR1 and CDR2 from the germline V gene are MDHEN and SYDVKM. The CDR3 is 17 residues long. For the CDR3, the DNA is TGTGCCAGCAGTTCCGGACTAGCGGGGGGGCCTGGAGGAATTCAGTACTTC. Its translation: CASSSGLAGGPGGIQYF.

This clone has only one observation. The chain uses TRBV6-8 and TRBJ2-7; possibly TRBD1 or TRBD2 for D (5 bases each). V was trimmed by 10 bases and J by 2 bases, leaving 15 bases between them. The CDR3 is 13 amino acids. Germline V gene lookup returns CDR1 MNHGY and CDR2 SAAAGT. The DNA for the CDR3 is TGTGCCACCAGGGAGTCGGAGACCTACGAGCAGTACTTC. It translates to CATRESETYEQYF.

The chain is built from TRBV5-1 and TRBJ2-1, with TRBD2 matching over 8 bases. CDR1 is SGHRS, CDR2 YFSETQ, per germline. The ends lost 1 base at V and 7 bases at J; junction bases unmatched: 4. CDR3 size: 14 residues. In DNA, the CDR3 is TGCGCCAGCAGCTTGAGCGGGGGTACAAATGAGCAGTTCTTC. Translating it yields CASSLSGGTNEQFF.

This chain links TRBV30 with TRBJ1-2; D is ambiguous. V lost 5 bases, J lost 2 bases, and 12 bases lay in between. Looked up from germline, CDR1 is GTSNPN and CDR2 is SVGIG (reference sequence). CDR3 length: 13 amino acids. The CDR3 protein is CAWGGQSNYGYTF. The CDR3, as DNA: TGTGCCTGGGGCGGGCAGTCAAACTATGGCTACACCTTC.

V gene TRBV19 combines with J gene TRBJ1-5; a weak D match, TRBD1 (5 bases). Trimming stripped 4 bases from V and 0 bases from J, with 10 bases between. There are 15 residues in the CDR3. Germline V gene lookup returns CDR1 LNHDA and CDR2 SQIVND (reference sequence). The CDR3 spells CASSTDSYSNQPQHF. CDR3 DNA sequence: TGTGCCAGTAGTACCGACAGCTATAGCAATCAGCCCCAGCATTTT. Filled out from reference TRBV19 and TRBJ1-5, the complete variable domain reads DGGITQSPKYLFRKEGQNVTLSCEQNLNHDAMYWYRQDPGQGLRLIYYSQIVNDFQKGDIAEGYSVSREKKESFPLTVTSAQKNPTAFYLCASSTDSYSNQPQHFGDGTRLSIL.

The V and J genes are TRBV15 and TRBJ1-2; D not certain. V dropped 3 bases and J dropped 8 bases, with 22 bases sitting between them. There are 16 residues in the CDR3. Germline values: CDR1 LNHNV, CDR2 YYDKDF (reference sequence). The CDR3 loop is CATSRERTGPSSGYTF. As DNA, the CDR3 is TGTGCCACCAGCAGGGAAAGGACTGGGCCTTCGAGCGGCTACACCTTC.

The chain combines TRBV7-6 with TRBJ2-1; TRBD1 might be the D (5 bases). V dropped 0 bases and J dropped 4 bases, with 10 bases sitting between them. This CDR3 region has 15 residues. Germline lookup yields CDR1 SGHVS and CDR2 FNYEAQ. This CDR3 is CASSLAETVYNEQFF. In nucleotides, the CDR3 is TGTGCCAGCAGCTTAGCGGAGACAGTATACAATGAGCAGTTCTTC.

The chain recombines TRBV19 with TRBJ1-3, with D possibly being TRBD1 (6 bases). The CDR3 totals 14 residues. Deletions cut 9 bases from V and 0 bases from J, with 12 bases between. CDR1 LNHDA and CDR2 SQIVND come from the germline V gene (reference sequence). The CDR3 DNA sequence: TGTGCCAGCCGCCACAGGGCCTCTGGAAACACCATATATTTT. Protein sequence: CASRHRASGNTIYF.

This clone was seen once. The CDR3 here is CATSRGQGDYGYTF. Here the CDR3 DNA reads TGTGCCACCAGCAGAGGACAGGGGGACTATGGCTACACCTTC. This chain connects TRBV15 to TRBJ1-2, with TRBD1 matching 9 bases. This CDR3 is 14 amino acids long. CDR1 is LNHNV, CDR2 YYDKDF, per germline (reference sequence). J gave up 3 bases and V 1 base, and 0 bases lay outside the gene matches.

The gene calls are TRBV9 and TRBJ2-5, with TRBD2 matching over 16 bases. Germline assignment: CDR1 SGDLS and CDR2 YYNGEE. The CDR3 is made up of 17 amino acids. V lost 4 bases to trimming and J lost 4 bases; unmatched junction nucleotides: 7. The CDR3 DNA reads TGTGCCAGCAGCCCTGGGACTAGCGGGGGGGCATCAGAGACCCAGTACTTC. Translating it yields CASSPGTSGGASETQYF. The complete variable domain, with remaining parts taken from reference TRBV9 and TRBJ2-5, reads DSGVTQTPKHLITATGQRVTLRCSPRSGDLSVYWYQQSLDQGLQFLIQYYNGEERAKGNILERFSAQQFPDLHSELNLSSLELGDSALYFCASSPGTSGGASETQYFGPGTRLLVL.

The J gene is TRBJ2-1, the V gene TRBV9; D tentatively fits TRBD1 or TRBD2 (5 bases each). Trimming pared 5 bases from V and 4 bases from J, leaving 16 bases between. The germline V gene has CDR1 SGDLS and CDR2 YYNGEE. CDR3 length: 15 residues. The CDR3, as DNA: TGTGCCAGCAGTCCGGAGTTTGGGGGATACAATGAGCAGTTCTTC. Its translation is CASSPEFGGYNEQFF.

The chain employs TRBV28 and TRBJ1-5; 10 bases fit TRBD1. V shed 6 bases, J shed 4 bases, and the junction held 6 bases outside the gene matches. Per germline, CDR1 MDHEN and CDR2 SYDVKM. CDR3 length: 15 residues. The CDR3 nucleotides are TGTGCCAGCAGACCGCCGGGACAGGGGAATCAGCCCCAGCATTTT. This gives the protein CASRPPGQGNQPQHF.

V and J are TRBV10-1 and TRBJ1-1; 10 nucleotides agree with TRBD1. CDR1 and CDR2 (germline): WNHNN, SYGVQD (reference sequence). CDR3 length: 16 amino acids. Trimming at V came to 3 bases and at J to 5 bases, leaving 9 bases not matched to a gene. CDR3 coding DNA: TGCGCCAGCAGTGAATACGGGACAGGGGTTGGGACTGAAGCTTTCTTT. Amino acid sequence: CASSEYGTGVGTEAFF.

This rearrangement joins TRBV5-1 to TRBJ1-2; weak D call: TRBD1 (5 bases). The ends were cut back, 0 bases at V and 4 bases at J, with 10 bases in the middle. The CDR3 is 14 residues long. Germline CDR1 SGHRS, CDR2 YFSETQ. The CDR3 DNA reads TGCGCCAGCAGCTTGGCGCAGGGCTCCTATGGCTACACCTTC. This encodes CASSLAQGSYGYTF.